The 32 T cell receptor beta chains reported below all come from one sample, sequenced in a study of T-cell reconstitution after alpha-beta-depleted transplantation in children. Preparation of the TCRbeta library used unique molecular identifiers. In TCRdb, the PCR reads were re-called with MiXCR into one record per CDR3 protein. The sample shows 600,000 to 800,000 distinct CDR3 sequences, under 15% of them seen only once. Sequenced material: PBMCs, taken before TCRalphabeta/CD19-depleted stem cell transplant. All receptors derive from a girl aged 2 to 9 with congenital amegakaryocytic thrombocytopenia, due to receive a stem cell transplant.

This clonotype was counted at least ten times. The chain couples TRBV29-1 to TRBJ2-1; 7 positions agree with TRBD1. Losses at the gene ends were 4 bases for V and 3 bases for J; bases not matched to a gene: 6. CDR1 is SQVTM, CDR2 ANQGSEA, per germline. The CDR3 is made up of 14 amino acids. The CDR3 DNA follows: TGCAGCGTTGTAGGGACAGATTTCTACAATGAGCAGTTCTTC. Translating it yields CSVVGTDFYNEQFF.

Concerning this clonotype: This sequence may be a read error, since a much larger clone differs from it by one base. The CDR3 bases are TGTGCCACCAGTAACCCAGGGACTAGCGTCACCGGGGAGCCGTTTTTT. Translating gives CATSNPGTSVTGEPFF. The chain employs TRBV15 and TRBJ2-2; 10 bases fit TRBD2. The germline CDR1 and CDR2 sequences are LNHNV and YYDKDF (reference sequence). The CDR3 contains 16 residues. Drawing the rest from reference TRBV15 and TRBJ2-2, the complete variable domain is DAMVIQNPRYQVTQFGKPVTLSCSQTLNHNVMYWYQQKSSQAPKLLFHYYDKDFNNEADTPDNFQSRRPNTSFCFLDIRSPGLGDTAMYLCATSNPGTSVTGEPFFGEGSRLTVL.

For the CDR3, the DNA is TGCAGTGCTAGAAAATCGGGACAGGGGGTAGAGACCCAGTACTTC. Its protein is CSARKSGQGVETQYF. The chain is built from TRBV20-1 and TRBJ2-5; 11 positions match TRBD1. Germline V gene lookup returns CDR1 DFQATT and CDR2 SNEGSKA (reference sequence). V lost 2 bases, J lost 4 bases, and 6 bases stayed unmatched. CDR3 size: 15 residues.

With regard to this clonotype: At one boundary the junction diverges from the germline segment, which might be a read error. The V and J genes are TRBV6-5 and TRBJ1-1; D remains ambiguous. The CDR3 totals 15 residues. CDR1 is MNHEY and CDR2 is SVGAGI in the germline V gene. The CDR3 region is CASSYSVLGNTKAFF. CDR3 nucleotides: TGTGCCAGCAGTTACTCGGTTCTGGGGAACACTAAAGCTTTCTTT.

In this sample, this clonotype turned up many times. J is TRBJ2-1 and V is TRBV5-1; weak D call: TRBD1 (5 bases). The germline V and J ends were trimmed by 5 bases and 8 bases, with 20 bases remaining between them. The CDR3 runs 15 residues. Looked up from germline, CDR1 is SGHRS and CDR2 is YFSETQ. For the CDR3, the DNA is TGCGCCAGCAGTTTATCCGACAGCTTACCCGATGAGCAGTTCTTC. As protein: CASSLSDSLPDEQFF.

This clonotype was seen once. Since the CDR3 does not end with the conserved phenylalanine or tryptophan, this likely comes from a read error. The chain combines TRBV20-1 with TRBJ2-1, with 8 bases aligning to TRBD2. The CDR3 sequence is 17 residues long. Germline values: CDR1 DFQATT, CDR2 SNEGSKA (reference sequence). Unmatched junction bases numbered 17, after V lost 6 bases and J lost 4 bases. CDR3 protein: CSARTFSGGPVYNEQFL. Written as DNA, the CDR3 is TGCAGTGCGCGGACCTTTTCGGGAGGGCCGGTTTACAATGAGCAGTTCTTA.

This clonotype showed up many times. The V gene is TRBV5-1, the J gene TRBJ2-7, with a tentative D call TRBD2 (7 bases). V lost 6 bases, J lost 3 bases, and 16 bases lay in between. Germline CDR1 is SGHRS and CDR2 is YFSETQ. The CDR3 extends over 14 amino acids. This CDR3 reads CASTLGGGDYEQYF. DNA for the CDR3: TGCGCCAGCACCCTAGGGGGAGGGGACTACGAGCAGTACTTC.

The table lists this clonotype with a few counts. The chain links TRBV7-8 to TRBJ2-7; perhaps TRBD1 as D (5 bases). V lost 5 bases and J lost 4, with 21 bases in between. The germline V gene encodes CDR1 SGHVS and CDR2 FQNEAQ. This CDR3 has 16 amino acids. The CDR3 DNA follows: TGTGCCAGCAGCCCTGGGCGAACGGACACTATTTACGAGCAGTACTTC. It translates to CASSPGRTDTIYEQYF.

The chain recombines TRBV5-1 with TRBJ2-7; TRBD2 matches at 10 bases. The CDR3 totals 17 residues. CDR1 is SGHRS, CDR2 YFSETQ, per germline. V lost 0 bases to trimming and J lost 4 bases; unmatched junction nucleotides: 10. This CDR3 is CASSLASGRGPGYEQYF. Here the CDR3 DNA reads TGCGCCAGCAGCTTGGCTAGCGGGAGAGGTCCGGGGTACGAGCAGTACTTC.

Comment on this clonotype: Since a much larger clone is just one base distant, this may be a read error. V is TRBV9 and J is TRBJ2-1; 13 nucleotides match TRBD2. From germline, CDR1 is SGDLS and CDR2 YYNGEE. CDR3 length: 15 residues. Trimming removed 7 bases from V and 6 bases from J; junction bases left unmatched: 7. The CDR3 reads CASGAGTSGINEQFF. The CDR3 DNA sequence: TGTGCCAGCGGCGCCGGGACTAGCGGGATCAATGAGCAGTTCTTC.

J is TRBJ2-7 and V is TRBV18; TRBD1 matches 9 bases. The germline V gene encodes CDR1 KGHSH and CDR2 LQKENI. V gave up 3 bases and J gave up 0 bases; unmatched junction bases: 6. The CDR3 contains 16 residues. The CDR3 region is CASSPRQGGISYEQYF. In nucleotides, the CDR3 is TGTGCCAGCTCACCCCGACAGGGGGGAATCTCCTACGAGCAGTACTTC. Variable domain in full (rest from reference TRBV18 and TRBJ2-7): NAGVMQNPRHLVRRRGQEARLRCSPMKGHSHVYWYRQLPEEGLKFMVYLQKENIIDESGMPKERFSAEFPKEGPSILRIQQVVRGDSAAYFCASSPRQGGISYEQYFGPGTRLTVT.

This clonotype has more than one count but fewer than ten. The V call is TRBV4-1, the J call TRBJ2-5, with 14 bases fitting TRBD2. The CDR3 loop spans 16 amino acids. From germline, CDR1 is MGHRA and CDR2 YSYEKL. J lost 7 bases, V lost 4 bases, and 8 bases had no gene match. The DNA for the CDR3 is TGCGCCAGCAGCCTAGGAGGACTAGCGGGAGGTGGGACCCAGTACTTC. It codes for CASSLGGLAGGGTQYF.

This clonotype was detected many times. The chain is built from TRBV10-3 and TRBJ2-1; tentative D call: TRBD2 (5 bases). This CDR3 spans 12 amino acids. Per the germline V gene, CDR1 is ENHRY and CDR2 is SYGVKD. Trimming shortened V by 7 bases and J by 6 bases, and 10 bases separated the two germline ends. The CDR3 sequence is CAIILVGNEQFF. The CDR3 nucleotides read TGTGCCATCATACTAGTAGGCAATGAGCAGTTCTTC.

For this clonotype: A single base separates this from a much larger clone, so it may be a read error. The chain combines TRBV10-3 with TRBJ2-3; D not resolved. The CDR3 has 12 amino acids. Germline CDR1 ENHRY, CDR2 SYGVKD. The CDR3 sequence is CAIGDLVDTQYF. The CDR3 region has the DNA TGTGCCATCGGTGACCTCGTAGATACGCAGTATTTT.

This clonotype was found many times. The chain links TRBV5-1 to TRBJ2-1; 9 positions agree with TRBD2. Germline CDR1 reads SGHRS; CDR2 reads YFSETQ. V dropped 2 bases and J dropped 4; count of bases not matched to a gene: 10. The CDR3 is made up of 17 amino acids. DNA of the CDR3: TGCGCCAGCAGCTTCCTCGGGACTAGCAAGACGTACAATGAGCAGTTCTTC. The encoded protein is CASSFLGTSKTYNEQFF.

This clonotype has a count of ten or more. The final CDR3 position lacks the conserved phenylalanine or tryptophan, pointing to a likely read error. The DNA is omitted, as the CDR3 cannot be located on it reliably, and the CDR3 follows TCRdb's listing. The rearrangement uses TRBV29-1 and TRBJ2-7; the D call in the table, TRBD2, was not verified against the DNA. Per germline, CDR1 SQVTM and CDR2 ANQGSEA. The CDR3 is 8 residues long, ends included. The CDR3 loop reads CSVDGWSL.

This clonotype was counted many times. This sequence joins TRBV10-1 and TRBJ2-1; no definite D call. In germline, CDR1 is WNHNN, CDR2 SYGVQD (reference sequence). The CDR3 extends over 13 amino acids. V lost 9 bases and J lost 5, with 14 bases in between. The CDR3 DNA is TGCGCCAGTGCCCGAGATTTTAACAATGAGCAGTTCTTC. Its protein is CASARDFNNEQFF.

In its sample, this clonotype was seen many times. J is TRBJ2-1 and V is TRBV12-3 or TRBV12-4; possible D gene TRBD2, 7 bases. The V gene lost 7 bases and the J gene lost 6 bases, with 25 bases spanning the gap. There are 17 residues in the CDR3. The CDR3 DNA follows: TGTGCCAGCACCCAGGGGTCTAGCGGTCCCTCGGGCAATGAGCAGTTCTTC. It translates to CASTQGSSGPSGNEQFF.

This clonotype was picked up many times. The genes are TRBV20-1 and TRBJ2-1; 7 bases are shared with TRBD2. Looked up from germline, CDR1 is DFQATT and CDR2 is SNEGSKA (reference sequence). CDR3 length: 14 amino acids. Losses at the gene ends were 6 bases for V and 1 base for J; bases not matched to a gene: 6. As DNA, the CDR3 is TGCAGTGCCTCAGCGGGGCCTTCCTACAATGAGCAGTTCTTC. Protein: CSASAGPSYNEQFF.

The rearrangement uses TRBV12-3 or TRBV12-4 and TRBJ2-2, with TRBD1 as a possible D gene (6 bases). The CDR3 sequence is 15 residues long. V was pared by 6 bases and J by 3 bases, with 14 bases between. The CDR3 is CASSSLRGYTGELFF. The CDR3 DNA follows: TGTGCCAGCAGCTCCCTCAGGGGTTACACCGGGGAGCTGTTTTTT.

The chain combines TRBV5-1 with TRBJ2-1, with TRBD2 identical over 15 bases. Germline assignment: CDR1 SGHRS and CDR2 YFSETQ. Unmatched junction bases numbered 1, after V lost 0 bases and J lost 0 bases. This CDR3 has 18 amino acids. The CDR3 protein is CASSLGTSGRASYNEQFF. The CDR3 bases are TGCGCCAGCAGCTTGGGGACTAGCGGGAGGGCCTCCTACAATGAGCAGTTCTTC.

This clonotype was seen more than once but under ten times. The rearrangement joins TRBV28 to TRBJ2-1; TRBD2 matches 7 bases. Per the germline V gene, CDR1 is MDHEN and CDR2 is SYDVKM. After removal of 7 bases from V and 5 bases from J, the junction contained 11 bases not matched to a gene. The CDR3 runs to 15 residues. The CDR3 reads CASTAGVVSNNEQFF. The CDR3 nucleotides are TGTGCCAGCACGGCGGGAGTGGTATCGAACAATGAGCAGTTCTTC.

The chain combines TRBV5-1 with TRBJ2-1; 8 nucleotides match TRBD2. V was pared by 0 bases and J by 0 bases, with 8 bases of the junction left unmatched. CDR1 is SGHRS and CDR2 is YFSETQ in the germline V gene. The CDR3 extends over 18 amino acids. The DNA of the CDR3 is TGCGCCAGCAGCTTGGCGTCTAGCGGGCCTAGCTCCTACAATGAGCAGTTCTTC. Translated, it gives CASSLASSGPSSYNEQFF.

This chain links TRBV4-1 with TRBJ2-5; D is perhaps TRBD2 (5 bases). The V end lost 5 bases, the J end lost 2 bases, and 9 bases lay between the germline ends. The CDR3 runs to 13 residues. Per germline, CDR1 MGHRA and CDR2 YSYEKL. The CDR3 region has the DNA TGCGCCAGCAGCACCGGGGAACAAGAGACCCAGTACTTC. This sequence encodes CASSTGEQETQYF.

This clonotype has a count of ten or more. J is TRBJ1-3 and V is TRBV6-5; 9 nucleotides align to TRBD1. The CDR3 extends over 15 amino acids. Germline trimming cut 5 bases from V and 2 bases from J; bases unmatched to any gene: 4. Germline CDR1 MNHEY, CDR2 SVGAGI. CDR3 protein: CASSPRDRAGNTIYF. CDR3 DNA sequence: TGTGCCAGCAGTCCCCGGGACAGGGCTGGAAACACCATATATTTT.

With regard to this clonotype: A junction end diverges from the germline sequence, so it may reflect a read error. The genes are TRBV7-9 and TRBJ2-7; 7 bases align to TRBD1. Germline V gene lookup returns CDR1 SEHNR and CDR2 FQNEAQ (reference sequence). This CDR3 region has 14 residues. This CDR3 is CASNRETGFYEQYF. The CDR3 bases are TGTGCAAGCAACCGCGAGACAGGGTTCTACGAGCAGTACTTC.

In this sample, this clonotype turned up many times. The chain is built from TRBV9 and TRBJ2-1; 12 bases match TRBD2. Germline V gene sequence: CDR1 SGDLS, CDR2 YYNGEE. The ends lost 4 bases at V and 1 base at J; junction bases unmatched: 12. There are 19 residues in the CDR3. In nucleotides, the CDR3 is TGTGCCAGCAGCCATGACCTAGCGGGAGGGGGACGGTCCTACAATGAGCAGTTCTTC. Protein sequence: CASSHDLAGGGRSYNEQFF. The variable domain in full, with the rest retrieved from reference TRBV9 and TRBJ2-1, is DSGVTQTPKHLITATGQRVTLRCSPRSGDLSVYWYQQSLDQGLQFLIQYYNGEERAKGNILERFSAQQFPDLHSELNLSSLELGDSALYFCASSHDLAGGGRSYNEQFFGPGTRLTVL.

This clonotype was counted a few times. The chain carries TRBV10-2 and TRBJ2-7, with TRBD2 identical over 15 bases. Trimming removed 6 bases from V and 4 bases from J; junction bases left unmatched: 7. The CDR3 contains 16 residues. Germline V gene sequence: CDR1 WSHSY, CDR2 SAAADI. CDR3 nucleotide sequence: TGCGCCAGCAGAAACCCGGGACTAGCGGGAGGTTACGAGCAGTACTTC. Translation: CASRNPGLAGGYEQYF.

The chain is built from TRBV19 and TRBJ2-1; TRBD2 is a possible D gene (5 bases). This CDR3 is built from 15 residues. Trimming cost V 3 bases and J 4 bases, with 13 bases left between them. From germline, CDR1 is LNHDA and CDR2 SQIVND (reference sequence). For the CDR3, the DNA is TGTGCCAGTAGTATGGACGGGAAATTTTACAATGAGCAGTTCTTC. Protein sequence: CASSMDGKFYNEQFF.

In this sample, this clonotype turned up many times. In DNA, the CDR3 is TGTGCCAGCAGTTTTGACAGACGAGGGTCCTACGAGCAGTACTTC. It codes for CASSFDRRGSYEQYF. The rearrangement links TRBV12-3 or TRBV12-4 to TRBJ2-7; TRBD1 or TRBD2 may be the D gene (5 bases each). The germline V and J ends were trimmed by 3 bases and 1 base, with 13 bases remaining between them. This CDR3 contains 15 residues.

The V gene is TRBV29-1, the J gene TRBJ2-7; TRBD2 agrees at 8 bases. The CDR3 sequence is 16 residues long. Germline CDR1 SQVTM, CDR2 ANQGSEA. The J segment lost 3 bases and the V segment lost 0 bases, leaving 10 bases of the junction unmatched. CDR3 amino acids: CSVEDPFGGGDYEQYF. In DNA form, the CDR3 reads TGCAGCGTTGAAGATCCATTCGGGGGGGGCGACTACGAGCAGTACTTC.

This clonotype was counted many times. The J gene is TRBJ2-3, the V gene TRBV12-3 or TRBV12-4; D uncertain. The CDR3 spans 14 residues. Trimming took off 6 bases at V and 5 bases at J, with 15 bases between the two ends. Here the CDR3 reads CASSDPLARDTQYF. DNA for the CDR3: TGTGCCAGCAGCGACCCGTTGGCGAGAGATACGCAGTATTTT.